A selection of T cell receptor beta chains follows, all from one sample in a study of blood T cell repertoires in COVID-19. Some clones are missing from TCRdb's copy, which holds only in-frame ones; the method was immunoSEQ multiplex PCR. The sample yields a few hundred thousand clones, roughly 87% seen once. Sequenced input: PBMCs or T cells enriched from blood (not recorded which). These receptors were taken from a woman aged 25-40 years who had recovered from COVID-19. The CDR3 runs from the conserved cysteine through the conserved F or W. Each record gives: CDR3 protein, CDR3 DNA, clone size, V gene, D gene, J gene. The D gene is left open where the match is weak. The listing skips clone size in some rows; elsewhere it reads once, few, many or a size class.

CDR3: CASSRTGLAGTWYNEQFF
DNA: TGTGCCAGTAGTCGGACAGGGTTGGCGGGGACGTGGTACAATGAGCAGTTCTTC
size: -
V: TRBV19
D: TRBD1
J: TRBJ2-1

CDR3: CSVATDRGTEAFF
DNA: TGCAGCGTTGCGACCGACAGGGGTACTGAAGCTTTCTTT
size: once
V: TRBV29-1
D: TRBD1
J: TRBJ1-1

CDR3: CASSQTSGGAGANVLTF
DNA: TGTGCCAGCAGCCAAACCTCGGGGGGGGCTGGGGCCAACGTCCTGACTTTC
size: -
V: TRBV4-2
D: TRBD2
J: TRBJ2-6

CDR3: CASSQVRLAAFTDTQYF
DNA: TGTGCCAGCAGCCAAGTGAGGCTAGCGGCCTTCACAGATACGCAGTATTTT
size: -
V: TRBV14
D: TRBD2
J: TRBJ2-3

CDR3: CASTFRGRWRYNEQFF
DNA: TGTGCCAGCACCTTTAGGGGGCGGTGGCGCTACAATGAGCAGTTCTTC
size: -
V: TRBV9
D: TRBD1
J: TRBJ2-1

CDR3: CASSQERTGGGNEQFF
DNA: TGCGCCAGCAGCCAAGAGCGGACAGGGGGCGGGAATGAGCAGTTCTTC
size: -
V: TRBV4-1
D: TRBD1
J: TRBJ2-1

CDR3: CASGGDTEAFF
DNA: TGTGCCAGCGGGGGGGACACTGAAGCTTTCTTT
size: -
V: TRBV7-9
D: -
J: TRBJ1-1

CDR3: CASSFERQETQYF
DNA: TGTGCCAGCAGCTTCGAGCGCCAAGAGACCCAGTACTTC
size: once
V: TRBV7-2
D: -
J: TRBJ2-5

CDR3: CASSESGRGRKGDF
DNA: TGTGCCAGCAGCGAAAGTGGGAGGGGCCGCAAGGGGGACTTC
size: many
V: TRBV3-1/TRBV3-2
D: -
J: TRBJ2-5

CDR3: CSVEGTGFYNEQFF
DNA: TGCAGCGTTGAGGGGACAGGGTTCTACAATGAGCAGTTCTTC
size: -
V: TRBV29-1
D: TRBD1
J: TRBJ2-1

CDR3: CASSPRDRGLLAKNIQYF
DNA: TGTGCCAGCAGCCCCCGGGACAGGGGGCTTCTGGCCAAAAACATTCAGTACTTC
size: -
V: TRBV21-1
D: -
J: TRBJ2-4

CDR3: CASSLGVLAGGLQETQYF
DNA: TGTGCCAGCAGCTTAGGAGTACTAGCGGGGGGCTTGCAAGAGACCCAGTACTTC
size: -
V: TRBV7-2
D: TRBD2
J: TRBJ2-5

CDR3: CASSTQGWTEAFF
DNA: TGCGCCAGCAGCACACAGGGTTGGACTGAAGCTTTCTTT
size: -
V: TRBV5-1
D: -
J: TRBJ1-1

CDR3: CASRLTPSPLHF
DNA: TGTGCCAGCAGGCTAACCCCTTCACCCCTCCACTTT
size: -
V: TRBV6-5
D: -
J: TRBJ1-6

CDR3: CASIDRKRNTGELFF
DNA: TGTGCCAGTATCGACAGAAAAAGGAACACCGGGGAGCTGTTTTTT
size: -
V: TRBV2
D: -
J: TRBJ2-2

CDR3: CASSLGTLGYEQYF
DNA: TGTGCCAGCAGCTTAGGGACACTGGGCTACGAGCAGTACTTC
size: -
V: TRBV7-9
D: -
J: TRBJ2-7

CDR3: CASSTGTEGAFVNTEAFF
DNA: TGCGCCAGCAGCACCGGGACAGAAGGGGCCTTTGTGAACACTGAAGCTTTCTTT
size: -
V: TRBV5-1
D: TRBD1
J: TRBJ1-1

CDR3: CASTVIGGSNQPQHF
DNA: TGTGCCAGCACCGTCATCGGCGGAAGCAATCAGCCCCAGCATTTT
size: -
V: TRBV6-5
D: -
J: TRBJ1-5

CDR3: CASSFGAGQGVGEQYF
DNA: TGTGCCAGCAGTTTTGGGGCCGGACAGGGGGTAGGCGAGCAGTACTTC
size: -
V: TRBV28
D: TRBD1
J: TRBJ2-7

CDR3: CASSSLAGGFNEQFF
DNA: TGCGCCAGCAGCTCCCTGGCGGGGGGGTTCAATGAGCAGTTCTTC
size: -
V: TRBV5-1
D: TRBD2
J: TRBJ2-1

CDR3: CASTYTAGTDTQYF
DNA: TGTGCCAGCACCTACACAGCGGGCACAGATACGCAGTATTTT
size: -
V: TRBV11-2
D: -
J: TRBJ2-3

CDR3: CAWSVLGAAFF
DNA: TGTGCCTGGAGTGTACTGGGGGCAGCTTTCTTT
size: -
V: TRBV30
D: -
J: TRBJ1-1

CDR3: CASSLQGAGANVLTF
DNA: TGTGCCAGCAGTTTGCAGGGGGCTGGGGCCAACGTCCTGACTTTC
size: -
V: TRBV28
D: TRBD1
J: TRBJ2-6

CDR3: CASSMFPENTEAFF
DNA: TGTGCCAGTAGTATGTTCCCAGAGAACACTGAAGCTTTCTTT
size: few
V: TRBV19
D: -
J: TRBJ1-1

CDR3: CASSQDILAGTTDTQYF
DNA: TGCGCCAGCAGCCAAGATATACTAGCGGGGACCACAGATACGCAGTATTTT
size: -
V: TRBV4-3
D: TRBD2
J: TRBJ2-3

CDR3: CSASRGHPPYEQYF
DNA: TGCAGTGCCAGTCGGGGTCATCCCCCCTACGAGCAGTACTTC
size: once
V: TRBV20-1
D: -
J: TRBJ2-7

CDR3: CASSQFQRNTEAFF
DNA: TGCGCCAGCAGCCAATTCCAGCGGAACACTGAAGCTTTCTTT
size: once
V: TRBV4-1
D: -
J: TRBJ1-1

CDR3: CASKRGGPSTDTQYF
DNA: TGTGCCAGCAAACGGGGGGGCCCTAGCACAGATACGCAGTATTTT
size: -
V: TRBV2
D: TRBD2
J: TRBJ2-3

CDR3: CASSRGQPAAAQYF
DNA: TGTGCCAGTAGTAGAGGACAGCCAGCGGCGGCCCAGTACTTC
size: -
V: TRBV19
D: -
J: TRBJ2-5

CDR3: CASSEAASGGIGQTQYF
DNA: TGTGCCAGCAGTGAAGCGGCTAGCGGGGGGATCGGACAGACCCAGTACTTC
size: -
V: TRBV6-1
D: TRBD2
J: TRBJ2-5

CDR3: CASSSPDYSGNTIYF
DNA: TGTGCCAGCAGTTCCCCAGATTACTCTGGAAACACCATATATTTT
size: -
V: TRBV28
D: -
J: TRBJ1-3

CDR3: CASTQGAEKLFF
DNA: TGTGCCAGTACACAGGGGGCTGAAAAACTGTTTTTT
size: -
V: TRBV30
D: TRBD1
J: TRBJ1-4

CDR3: CASSRTGGSGGYTF
DNA: TGTGCCAGCAGTAGGACAGGGGGCTCAGGTGGCTACACCTTC
size: once
V: TRBV27
D: TRBD1
J: TRBJ1-2

CDR3: CASSPVGGADYNEQFF
DNA: TGCGCCAGCAGCCCGGTAGGGGGGGCAGACTACAATGAGCAGTTCTTC
size: -
V: TRBV5-1
D: -
J: TRBJ2-1

CDR3: CATTLSPTGANTGELFF
DNA: TGTGCCACCACTCTCTCACCTACAGGGGCGAACACCGGGGAGCTGTTTTTT
size: few
V: TRBV27
D: TRBD1
J: TRBJ2-2

CDR3: CASSIRQGNTEAFF
DNA: TGTGCCAGCAGTATACGACAGGGCAACACTGAAGCTTTCTTT
size: -
V: TRBV6-5
D: TRBD1
J: TRBJ1-1

CDR3: CASSSGVSGTQYF
DNA: TGTGCCAGCAGCTCGGGGGTCTCCGGTACGCAGTATTTT
size: -
V: TRBV6-5
D: -
J: TRBJ2-3

CDR3: CAISDRGQQETQYF
DNA: TGTGCCATCAGTGACAGGGGACAACAAGAGACCCAGTACTTC
size: -
V: TRBV10-3
D: -
J: TRBJ2-5

CDR3: CASSPTGTSQGKTQYF
DNA: TGTGCCAGCAGCCCTACCGGGACTAGCCAGGGGAAGACCCAGTACTTC
size: -
V: TRBV7-8
D: TRBD2
J: TRBJ2-5

CDR3: CASSYARGPSEKLFF
DNA: TGTGCCAGCAGTTACGCCAGGGGGCCAAGTGAAAAACTGTTTTTT
size: -
V: TRBV6-5
D: TRBD1
J: TRBJ1-4